The 2 T cell receptor beta chains reported below all come from one sample, sequenced in a study of cytomegalovirus exposure and HLA in healthy donors. It was with 60 Vbeta and 13 Jbeta primers that the PCR ran. The table came from immunoSEQ multiplex PCR; TCRdb's copy has only in-frame clones and leaves some out. The data contain roughly 200,000 clones, more than 75% of them singletons. Material: PBMCs. The receptors were gathered from a man aged 25-45 years in good health and CMV-seronegative.

The rearrangement links TRBV7-8 to TRBJ1-6, with D possibly matching TRBD1 (5 bases). The germline V gene encodes CDR1 SGHVS and CDR2 FQNEAQ. CDR3 length: 15 residues. V shed 2 bases and J shed 8 bases, with 13 bases lying between them. In DNA, the CDR3 is TGTGCCAGCAGCTTATTGGGCCAGGGATATTCACCCCTCCACTTT. Protein: CASSLLGQGYSPLHF.

The chain couples TRBV7-2 to TRBJ1-4; D uncertain. CDR1 is SGHTA, CDR2 FQGNSA, per germline. Trimming pared 5 bases from V and 0 bases from J, leaving 10 bases between. The CDR3 extends over 15 amino acids. The CDR3 protein is CASSRAVSTNEKLFF. CDR3 DNA sequence: TGTGCCAGCAGCCGCGCCGTTTCAACTAATGAAAAACTGTTTTTT.